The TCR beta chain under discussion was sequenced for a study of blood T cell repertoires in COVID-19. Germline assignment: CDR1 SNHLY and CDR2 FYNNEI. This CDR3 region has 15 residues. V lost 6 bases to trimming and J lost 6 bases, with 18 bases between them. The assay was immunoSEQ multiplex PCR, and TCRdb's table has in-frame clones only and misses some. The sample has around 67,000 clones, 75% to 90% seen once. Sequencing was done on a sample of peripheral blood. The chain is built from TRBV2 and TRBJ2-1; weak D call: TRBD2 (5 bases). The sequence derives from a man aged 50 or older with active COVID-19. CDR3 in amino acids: CASRQQLTAGNEQFF. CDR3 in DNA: TGTGCCAGCAGACAACAGCTCACGGCGGGCAATGAGCAGTTCTTC.